The source of this T cell receptor (beta chain) is a study of PD-L1 blockade in urothelial cancer. Study as a whole: Administration of atezolizumab to patients began at some point between 2013 and 2015, at 1,200 mg intravenously every 3 weeks. The analyses of blood took place 3 weeks (second dose) and 6 weeks after treatment start.

Synthetic spike-ins, TCR analog templates, were added into each PCR. The assay was immunoSEQ multiplex PCR, and TCRdb's table has in-frame clones only and misses some. Here the sample spans 90,000 or so clones, around 90% being singletons. The CDR3 contains 18 residues. V was clipped by 0 bases and J by 2 bases, with 20 bases between them. The V gene's germline CDR1 is LGHNA and CDR2 YNFKEQ. Time point here: pretreatment peripheral blood. The chain joins TRBV4-2 to TRBJ2-7; D possibly corresponds to TRBD1 (6 bases). This material consisted of PBMCs, taken around atezolizumab (anti-PD-L1) treatment. This clonotype was sampled from a man in his sixties with urothelial cancer. CDR3 sequence (DNA): TGTGCCAGCAGCCAAGATCTACCCCATTCGGACAGTACCTACGAGCAGTACTTC. The encoded protein is CASSQDLPHSDSTYEQYF.